The table lists the clone carrying this T cell receptor (beta chain) with a count of one. Methods used by the authors: Scientists estimated how many nucleated cells there were by amplifying reference gene primers. Only in-frame clones appear in the TCRdb table, and some are missing; sequencing was by immunoSEQ multiplex PCR. The D gene and trimming were derived from the DNA, and the V and J assignments and clone size from that table. Of about 210,000 clones listed, about 84% are singletons. This sample is part of a study of blood T cell repertoires in COVID-19. Study summary: Spain, Italy and the United States supplied samples that represented acute and convalescent COVID-19.

Patients of the Seattle cohort, enrolled during active infection, were followed longitudinally. The CDR3 totals 15 residues. CDR1 is KGHSH and CDR2 is LQKENI in the germline V gene. V lost 3 bases and J 2 bases, leaving 14 bases between the germline ends. Sequenced material: peripheral blood. This receptor was taken from a woman older than 75 with COVID-19, enrolled during active disease. This chain uses TRBV18 with TRBJ2-7, with D unclear. The CDR3 region is CASSPERVLTYEQYF. In nucleotides, the CDR3 is TGTGCCAGCTCACCTGAGAGAGTACTCACCTACGAGCAGTACTTC.